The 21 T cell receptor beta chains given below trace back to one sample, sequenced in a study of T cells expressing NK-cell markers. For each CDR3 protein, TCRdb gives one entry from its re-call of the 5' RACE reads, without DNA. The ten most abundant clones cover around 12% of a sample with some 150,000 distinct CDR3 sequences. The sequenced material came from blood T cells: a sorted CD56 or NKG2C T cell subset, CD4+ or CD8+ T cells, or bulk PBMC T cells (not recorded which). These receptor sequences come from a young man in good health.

The CDR3: CASSLGLAGTYNEQFF. V usage is TRBV7-8 and J usage is TRBJ2-1; the D gene TCRdb calls, TRBD2, cannot be checked with no DNA. The CDR3 covers 16 residues. Germline-derived CDR1 and CDR2 are SGHVS and FQNEAQ. Using reference TRBV7-8 and TRBJ2-1 for the parts outside the CDR3, the full variable domain is GAGVSQSPRYKVAKRGQDVALRCDPISGHVSLFWYQQALGQGPEFLTYFQNEAQLDKSGLPSDRFFAERPEGSVSTLKIQRTQQEDSAVYLCASSLGLAGTYNEQFFGPGTRLTVL.

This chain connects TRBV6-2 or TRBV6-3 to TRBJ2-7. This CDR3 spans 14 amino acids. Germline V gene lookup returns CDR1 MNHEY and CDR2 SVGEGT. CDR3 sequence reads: CASSYSWGSYEQYF.

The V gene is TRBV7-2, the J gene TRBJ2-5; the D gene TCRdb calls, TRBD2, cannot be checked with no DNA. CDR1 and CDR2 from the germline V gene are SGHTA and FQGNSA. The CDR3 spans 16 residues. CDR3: CASSSYRAGLQETQYF.

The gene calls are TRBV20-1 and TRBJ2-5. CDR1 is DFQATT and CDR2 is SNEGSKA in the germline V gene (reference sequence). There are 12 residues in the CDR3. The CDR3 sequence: CSARVGDETQYF.

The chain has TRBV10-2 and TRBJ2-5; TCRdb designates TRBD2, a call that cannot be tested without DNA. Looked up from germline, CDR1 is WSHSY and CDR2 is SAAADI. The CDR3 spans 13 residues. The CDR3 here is CASSVVGGETQYF.

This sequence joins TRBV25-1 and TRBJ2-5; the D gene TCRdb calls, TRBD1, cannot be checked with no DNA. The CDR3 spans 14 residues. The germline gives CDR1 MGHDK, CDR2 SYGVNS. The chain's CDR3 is CATKSKTGGETQYF. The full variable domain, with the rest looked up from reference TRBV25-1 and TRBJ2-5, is EADIYQTPRYLVIGTGKKITLECSQTMGHDKMYWYQQDPGMELHLIHYSYGVNSTEKGDLSSESTVSRIRTEHFPLTLESARPSHTSQYLCATKSKTGGETQYFGPGTRLLVL.

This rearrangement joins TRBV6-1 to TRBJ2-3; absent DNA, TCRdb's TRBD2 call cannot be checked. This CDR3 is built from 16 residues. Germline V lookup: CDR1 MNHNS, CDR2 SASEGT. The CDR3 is CASRKTSSGLPDTQYF.

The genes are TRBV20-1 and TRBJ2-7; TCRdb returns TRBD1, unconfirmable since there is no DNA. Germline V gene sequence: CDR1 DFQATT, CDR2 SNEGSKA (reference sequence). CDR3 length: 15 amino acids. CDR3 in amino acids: CSAKRSEQGIYEQYF.

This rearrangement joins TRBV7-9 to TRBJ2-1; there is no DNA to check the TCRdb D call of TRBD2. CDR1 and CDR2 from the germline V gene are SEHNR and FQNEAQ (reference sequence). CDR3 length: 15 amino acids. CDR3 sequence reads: CASSPQTSGANEQFF.

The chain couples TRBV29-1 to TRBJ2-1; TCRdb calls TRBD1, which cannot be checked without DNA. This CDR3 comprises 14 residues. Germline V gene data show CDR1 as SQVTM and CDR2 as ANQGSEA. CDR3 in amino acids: CSVPQGFSYNEQFF.

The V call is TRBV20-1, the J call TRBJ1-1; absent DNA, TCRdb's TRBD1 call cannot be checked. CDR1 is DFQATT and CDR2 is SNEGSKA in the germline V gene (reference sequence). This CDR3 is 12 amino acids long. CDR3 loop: CSAWGTDREAFF.

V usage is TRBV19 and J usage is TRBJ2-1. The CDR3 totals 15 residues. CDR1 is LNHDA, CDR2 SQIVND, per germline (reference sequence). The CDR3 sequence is CASSRDLSSYNEQFF.

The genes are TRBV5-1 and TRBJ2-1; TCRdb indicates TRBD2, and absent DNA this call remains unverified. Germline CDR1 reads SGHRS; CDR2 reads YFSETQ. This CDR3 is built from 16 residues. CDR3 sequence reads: CASRWGLAGPRDEQFF.

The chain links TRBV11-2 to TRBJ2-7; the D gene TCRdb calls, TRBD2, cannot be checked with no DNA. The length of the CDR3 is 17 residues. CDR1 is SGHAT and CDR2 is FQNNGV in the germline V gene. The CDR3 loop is CASSSTRAGLRYYEQYF. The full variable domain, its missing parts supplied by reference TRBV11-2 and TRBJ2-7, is EAGVAQSPRYKIIEKRQSVAFWCNPISGHATLYWYQQILGQGPKLLIQFQNNGVVDDSQLPKDRFSAERLKGVDSTLKIQPAKLEDSAVYLCASSSTRAGLRYYEQYFGPGTRLTVT.

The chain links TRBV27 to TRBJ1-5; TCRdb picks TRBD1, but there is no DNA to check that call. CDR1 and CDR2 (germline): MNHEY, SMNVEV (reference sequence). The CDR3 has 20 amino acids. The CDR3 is CASTLPPGSQAAHSNQPQHF.

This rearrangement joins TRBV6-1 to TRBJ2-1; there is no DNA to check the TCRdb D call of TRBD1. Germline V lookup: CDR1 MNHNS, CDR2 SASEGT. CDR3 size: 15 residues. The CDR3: CASRRDRGVINEQFF.

The CDR3 sequence is CASSQGAGASYEQYF. This chain links TRBV7-9 with TRBJ2-7; with no DNA, the TCRdb D assignment of TRBD1 cannot be verified. This CDR3 is 15 amino acids long. Looked up from germline, CDR1 is SEHNR and CDR2 is FQNEAQ (reference sequence).

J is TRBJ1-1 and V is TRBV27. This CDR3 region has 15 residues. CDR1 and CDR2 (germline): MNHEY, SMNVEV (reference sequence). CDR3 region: CASSLGNGLNTEAFF.

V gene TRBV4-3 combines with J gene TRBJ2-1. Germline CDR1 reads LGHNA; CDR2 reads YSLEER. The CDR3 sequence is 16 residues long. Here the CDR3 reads CASSPSQGSSYNEQFF.

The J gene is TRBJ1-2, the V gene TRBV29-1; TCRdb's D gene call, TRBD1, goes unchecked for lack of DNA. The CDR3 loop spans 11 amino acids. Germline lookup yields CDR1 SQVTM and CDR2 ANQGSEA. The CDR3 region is CSVTAGYGYTF.

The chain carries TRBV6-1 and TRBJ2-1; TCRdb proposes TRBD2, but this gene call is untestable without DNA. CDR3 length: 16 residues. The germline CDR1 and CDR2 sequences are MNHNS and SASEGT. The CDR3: CASSGAASQRDNEQFF.